This T cell receptor (beta chain) originates from a study of CD8 T cells in ankylosing spondylitis. Broader study findings: Earlier work had already found some motif variants in reactive arthritis synovial fluid and blood. Matched ankylosing spondylitis synovial fluid reportedly showed significant enrichment of disease-linked clones. Characteristic, it appeared, of ankylosing spondylitis blood was a TCR beta motif of roughly eight highly homologous variants. Peripheral blood samples showed relatively rare disease-linked clones, and these clones were CD8+.

On this clonotype itself: Its antigen is unknown.

V gave up 4 bases and J gave up 3 bases, with 13 bases separating them. CDR1 is SGHVS and CDR2 is FNYEAQ in the germline V gene. This CDR3 spans 15 amino acids. Via MiXCR, TCRdb re-called the 5' RACE reads, giving one row per CDR3 protein. The repertoire holds roughly 180,000 distinct CDR3 sequences, with approximately 12% as singletons. Sequenced input: blood, either unsorted or a sorted T cell fraction (not recorded which). The genes are TRBV7-6 and TRBJ1-5; D is unclear. The clonotype originates from a female donor with ankylosing spondylitis or in good health (not recorded which). CDR3 protein: CASSWIQGPNQPQHF. The CDR3 nucleotides read TGTGCCAGCAGCTGGATTCAAGGGCCCAATCAGCCCCAGCATTTT.